This T cell receptor (beta chain) originates from a study of blood T cells in healthy people across ages. Across the whole study: Capturing about one barcoded beta molecule per two T cells was achieved by template switching.

A second about 7 to 11 cycle PCR used barcoded and J-beta primers. Each CDR3 protein is one row after TCRdb ran MiXCR on the 5' RACE reads. Here the sample spans 900,000 to 950,000 distinct CDR3 sequences, about 29% being singletons. Germline V gene lookup returns CDR1 MDHEN and CDR2 SYDVKM. V lost 2 bases and J lost 8, with 19 bases in between. CDR3 length: 16 residues. The sample holds many counts of this clonotype. These same records also appear under a second study, on T cells of mothers and their children. That report notes: Three healthy Caucasian mothers served as donors, and their six children did as well. No persistent microchimeric T cell clones were detected.

The V and J genes are TRBV28 and TRBJ2-1, with unresolved D. Specimen: blood. The TCR was taken from a woman in her forties in good health. The CDR3 DNA follows: TGTGCCAGCAGTTTACCCCAACGGGCGGTTGGTCATGAGCAGTTCTTC. Amino acid sequence: CASSLPQRAVGHEQFF.